This T cell receptor (beta chain) was captured by sequencing in a study of blood T cell repertoires in COVID-19. Study-wide context: Some COVID-19 samples were acute and others convalescent; all came from the United States, Italy and Spain. PBMCs, B-cell-depleted T cells, or T cells were the source of the cDNA or gDNA that made up the material.

Authors' analysis steps: Reference gene primer amplification gave nucleated cell count estimates. The protocol was immunoSEQ multiplex PCR, while the TCRdb copy is restricted to in-frame clones and leaves out a portion. V and J calls plus clone size are reproduced from that table; the DNA served to infer D and trimming. This table has 130,000 to 150,000 clones, approximately 91% appearing once. The sequence came from a human donor in a cohort sampled during active COVID-19. The sequencing sample was made of peripheral blood.

The CDR3 nucleotides are TGCGCCAGCAGCTTGTGGGGGGGGGAGTCCTACGAGCAGTACTTC. Translated: CASSLWGGESYEQYF. The rearrangement uses TRBV5-1 and TRBJ2-7, with TRBD2 matching over 7 bases. The V gene's germline CDR1 is SGHRS and CDR2 YFSETQ. The ends lost 1 base at V and 1 base at J; junction bases unmatched: 5. The CDR3 runs to 15 residues.